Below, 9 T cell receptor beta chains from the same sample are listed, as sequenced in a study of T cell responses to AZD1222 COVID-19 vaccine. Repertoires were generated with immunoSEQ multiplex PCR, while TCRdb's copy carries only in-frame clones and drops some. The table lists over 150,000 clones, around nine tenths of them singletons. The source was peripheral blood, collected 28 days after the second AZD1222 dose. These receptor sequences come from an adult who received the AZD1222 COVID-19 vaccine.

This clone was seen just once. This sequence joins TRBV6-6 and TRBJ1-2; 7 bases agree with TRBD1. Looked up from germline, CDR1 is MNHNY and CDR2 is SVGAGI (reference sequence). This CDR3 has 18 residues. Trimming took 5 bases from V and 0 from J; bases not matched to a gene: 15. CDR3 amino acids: CASSRQGSQVVANYGYTF. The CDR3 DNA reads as TGTGCCAGCAGTCGACAGGGATCCCAAGTGGTAGCTAACTATGGCTACACCTTC.

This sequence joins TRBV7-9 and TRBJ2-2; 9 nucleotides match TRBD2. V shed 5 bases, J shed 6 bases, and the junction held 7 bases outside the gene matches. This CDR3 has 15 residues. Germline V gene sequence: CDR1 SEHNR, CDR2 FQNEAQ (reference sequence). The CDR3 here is CASSPTLAGSGELFF. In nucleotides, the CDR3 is TGTGCCAGCAGCCCTACCCTAGCGGGGTCCGGGGAGCTGTTTTTT.

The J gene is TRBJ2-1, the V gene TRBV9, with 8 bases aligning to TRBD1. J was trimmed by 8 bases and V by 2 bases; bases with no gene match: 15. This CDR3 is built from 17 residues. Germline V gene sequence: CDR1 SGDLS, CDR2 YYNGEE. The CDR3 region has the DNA TGTGCCAGCAGCGTTTTTTCTCCGGGACAGGTGCCGTATGAGCAGTTCTTC. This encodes CASSVFSPGQVPYEQFF.

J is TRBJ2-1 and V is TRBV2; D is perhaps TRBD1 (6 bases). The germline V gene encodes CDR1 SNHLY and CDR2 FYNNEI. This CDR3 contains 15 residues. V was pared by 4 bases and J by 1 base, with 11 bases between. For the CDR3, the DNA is TGTGCCAGCAGTGTAGAGGGGGTGTCCTACAATGAGCAGTTCTTC. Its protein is CASSVEGVSYNEQFF.

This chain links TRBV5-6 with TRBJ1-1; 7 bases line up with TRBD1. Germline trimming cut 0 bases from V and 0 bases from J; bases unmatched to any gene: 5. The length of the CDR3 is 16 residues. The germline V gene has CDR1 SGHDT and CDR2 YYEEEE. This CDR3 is CASSLVQGTMNTEAFF. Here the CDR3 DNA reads TGTGCCAGCAGCTTGGTACAGGGGACCATGAACACTGAAGCTTTCTTT.

The CDR3 DNA follows: TGCGCCCTTGAGGGGGGCACCGGGGAGCTGTTTTTT. Amino acid sequence: CALEGGTGELFF. This chain connects TRBV10-2 to TRBJ2-2, with D perhaps being TRBD1 or TRBD2 (6 bases each). CDR3 length: 12 residues. The germline V gene encodes CDR1 WSHSY and CDR2 SAAADI. Trimming shortened V by 11 bases and J by 4 bases, and 11 bases separated the two germline ends.

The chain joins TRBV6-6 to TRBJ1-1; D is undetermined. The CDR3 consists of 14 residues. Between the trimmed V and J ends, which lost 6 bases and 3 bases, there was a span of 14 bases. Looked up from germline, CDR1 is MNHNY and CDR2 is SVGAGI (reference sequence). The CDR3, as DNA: TGTGCCAGCAGATATCTAGGAGTGGACACTGAAGCTTTCTTT. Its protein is CASRYLGVDTEAFF.

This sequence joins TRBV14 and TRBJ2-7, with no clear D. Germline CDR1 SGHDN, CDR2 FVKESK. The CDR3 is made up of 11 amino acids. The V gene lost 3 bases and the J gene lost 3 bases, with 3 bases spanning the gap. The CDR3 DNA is TGTGCCAGCAGCCAGGTCTACGAGCAGTACTTC. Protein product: CASSQVYEQYF. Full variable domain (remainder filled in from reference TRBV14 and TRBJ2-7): EAGVTQFPSHSVIEKGQTVTLRCDPISGHDNLYWYRRVMGKEIKFLLHFVKESKQDESGMPNNRFLAERTGGTYSTLKVQPAELEDSGVYFCASSQVYEQYFGPGTRLTVT.

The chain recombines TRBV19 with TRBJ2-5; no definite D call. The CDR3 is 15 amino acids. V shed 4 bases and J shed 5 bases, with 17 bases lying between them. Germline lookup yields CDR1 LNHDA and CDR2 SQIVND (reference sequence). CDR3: CASSTQAGTLETQYF. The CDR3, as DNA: TGTGCCAGTAGTACTCAGGCCGGAACATTGGAGACCCAGTACTTC.